The T cell receptor (beta chain) described here comes from a study of blood T cell repertoires in COVID-19. The method was immunoSEQ multiplex PCR; TCRdb's version includes in-frame clones alone and lacks a portion of them. The sample holds about 140,000 clones, roughly 83% seen once. The CDR3 is 15 amino acids. CDR1 and CDR2 (germline): KGHDR, SFDVKD. V was clipped by 10 bases and J by 7 bases; unmatched bases: 8. The clonotype was recovered from a man aged 35-49 years with acute COVID-19. Sequenced: PBMCs or T cells enriched from blood (not recorded which). V gene TRBV24-1 combines with J gene TRBJ2-3; 15 bases are shared with TRBD2. CDR3 region: CATRTSGRAINTQYF. CDR3 DNA sequence: TGTGCCACTAGGACTAGCGGGAGGGCCATAAATACGCAGTATTTT.